The 27 T cell receptor beta chains below were found in one sample sequenced in a study of cytotoxic CD8 clonotypes in ibrutinib-treated CLL (dated by TCRdb to the early 2020s). Explained via the paper, the time point label denotes: 24 months on ibrutinib. The library was built by means of the immunoSEQ multiplex PCR assay. Here the immuneACCESS table is served through TCRdb, limited to in-frame sequences with V and J called. Missing clones are a known gap in these copies; in checked studies unresolved V genes cover under half, and the rest lacks a known reason. This sample gives roughly 50,000 clones in total; more than 55% of them show up just once. About 29% of the sample rests with the top ten. This sample comprised PBMCs, obtained after 24 months of ibrutinib treatment. The receptors originated from a human donor with chronic lymphocytic leukemia.

The chain carries TRBV15 and TRBJ1-4; 10 nucleotides agree with TRBD1. The CDR3 covers 17 residues. The germline CDR1 and CDR2 sequences are LNHNV and YYDKDF (reference sequence). Trimming at V came to 4 bases and at J to 6 bases, leaving 11 bases not matched to a gene. The CDR3 region is CATSIRDRGNPDEKLFF. The CDR3 region has the DNA TGTGCCACCAGCATACGGGACAGGGGAAACCCAGATGAAAAACTGTTTTTT.

The sample holds a few counts of this clone. This chain uses TRBV5-1 with TRBJ2-7; maybe TRBD1 (5 bases). Germline-derived CDR1 and CDR2 are SGHRS and YFSETQ. CDR3 size: 14 residues. Deletions cut 0 bases from V and 2 bases from J, with 9 bases between. CDR3 residues: CASSLGQPPYEQYF. CDR3 in DNA: TGCGCCAGCAGCTTGGGACAGCCTCCCTACGAGCAGTACTTC.

There are many counts of this clone. This chain uses TRBV12-5 with TRBJ1-1; 7 positions agree with TRBD1. The CDR3 extends over 14 amino acids. V lost 5 bases, J lost 4 bases, and 7 bases stayed unmatched. The V gene's germline CDR1 is LGHNT and CDR2 FRNRAP. CDR3 amino acids: CASGQQGRVTEAFF. CDR3 sequence (DNA): TGTGCTAGTGGTCAACAGGGGCGGGTCACTGAAGCTTTCTTT.

The rearrangement uses TRBV7-7 and TRBJ1-4, with a possible D match to TRBD1 (5 bases). The germline V gene has CDR1 SSHAT and CDR2 FNYEAQ (reference sequence). V lost 1 base, J lost 5 bases, and 8 bases lay in between. The CDR3 is 14 amino acids. Here the CDR3 reads CASSLGGGNEKLFF. DNA for the CDR3: TGTGCCAGCAGCTTAGGCGGGGGAAATGAAAAACTGTTTTTT.

The V and J genes are TRBV6-6 and TRBJ1-5, with a possible D match to TRBD1 (5 bases). With 6 bases removed from V and 0 bases from J, the gap between germline ends came to 9 bases. Germline V gene sequence: CDR1 MNHNY, CDR2 SVGAGI (reference sequence). The CDR3 spans 14 residues. CDR3 coding DNA: TGTGCCAGCAGGGGGCTCGATAGCAATCAGCCCCAGCATTTT. Its protein is CASRGLDSNQPQHF.

There are many counts of this clone. CDR3 region: CASSPQPGNQPQHF. CDR3 DNA sequence: TGCGCCAGCAGCCCCCAACCGGGGAATCAGCCCCAGCATTTT. The chain recombines TRBV4-1 with TRBJ1-5; D not certain. Trimming left V 4 bases short and J 4 bases short, with 11 bases between. Germline values: CDR1 MGHRA, CDR2 YSYEKL. The CDR3 is 14 residues long.

V gene TRBV4-2 combines with J gene TRBJ2-3; the D is unclear. Germline CDR1 LGHNA, CDR2 YNFKEQ. The CDR3 totals 12 residues. Trimming took off 0 bases at V and 5 bases at J, with 3 bases between the two ends. The CDR3 bases are TGTGCCAGCAGCCAAGAGATAGATACGCAGTATTTT. Protein product: CASSQEIDTQYF.

The chain joins TRBV7-9 to TRBJ2-7, with D unresolved. CDR3 length equals 14 residues. The V end was cut by 3 bases, the J end by 5 bases, with 14 bases between. Germline lookup yields CDR1 SEHNR and CDR2 FQNEAQ (reference sequence). CDR3 region: CASSLASPLNEQYF. CDR3 nucleotides: TGTGCCAGCAGCTTGGCCAGCCCACTGAACGAGCAGTACTTC. Full variable domain (missing parts from reference TRBV7-9 and TRBJ2-7): DTGVSQNPRHKITKRGQNVTFRCDPISEHNRLYWYRQTLGQGPEFLTYFQNEAQLEKSRLLSDRFSAERPKGSFSTLEIQRTEQGDSAMYLCASSLASPLNEQYFGPGTRLTVT.

The gene calls are TRBV5-6 and TRBJ1-2; D gene ambiguous. Germline V gene data show CDR1 as SGHDT and CDR2 as YYEEEE. The CDR3 runs to 13 residues. Trimming left V 1 base short and J 7 bases short, with 11 bases between. The CDR3: CASSLLSGRGYTF. The CDR3 nucleotides read TGTGCCAGCAGCTTGCTTTCTGGGCGTGGCTACACCTTC.

The table lists this clone with a few counts. V is TRBV7-8 and J is TRBJ1-2, with D unclear. The CDR3 loop spans 14 amino acids. V was clipped by 5 bases and J by 4 bases, with 14 bases between them. Germline CDR1 SGHVS, CDR2 FQNEAQ. CDR3 sequence (DNA): TGTGCCAGCAGCCCTCAGGATTTATCCTATGGCTACACCTTC. Translation: CASSPQDLSYGYTF. The full variable domain, completed using reference TRBV7-8 and TRBJ1-2, is GAGVSQSPRYKVAKRGQDVALRCDPISGHVSLFWYQQALGQGPEFLTYFQNEAQLDKSGLPSDRFFAERPEGSVSTLKIQRTQQEDSAVYLCASSPQDLSYGYTFGSGTRLTVV.

This rearrangement joins TRBV6-1 to TRBJ2-3, with D possibly TRBD2 on 7 matching bases. V lost 2 bases and J 4 bases, leaving 16 bases between the germline ends. The germline CDR1 and CDR2 sequences are MNHNS and SASEGT. CDR3 length equals 16 residues. The CDR3: CASSERGGPPADTQYF. The CDR3 DNA sequence: TGTGCCAGCAGTGAAAGGGGGGGCCCTCCCGCAGATACGCAGTATTTT.

The rearrangement links TRBV4-1 to TRBJ2-3; TRBD1 or TRBD2 may be the D gene (7 bases each). In germline, CDR1 is MGHRA, CDR2 YSYEKL. Trimming removed 0 bases from V and 2 bases from J, with 12 bases in between. The CDR3 spans 16 residues. CDR3 residues: CASSQDPGGDTDTQYF. CDR3 sequence (DNA): TGCGCCAGCAGCCAAGATCCAGGGGGGGACACAGATACGCAGTATTTT.

By share, this clone ranks as medium-sized. V is TRBV9 and J is TRBJ2-1, with 16 bases matching TRBD2. CDR3 size: 17 residues. After removal of 6 bases from V and 10 bases from J, the junction contained 13 bases not matched to a gene. Per the germline V gene, CDR1 is SGDLS and CDR2 is YYNGEE. The CDR3, as DNA: TGTGCCAGCAATCTAAACCCCGGGACTAGCGGGGGGGCGGAGCAGTTCTTC. Its protein is CASNLNPGTSGGAEQFF.

The rearrangement links TRBV11-2 to TRBJ2-3; D is ambiguous. Germline loops: CDR1 SGHAT, CDR2 FQNNGV. Trimming shortened V by 0 bases and J by 5 bases, and 12 bases separated the two germline ends. The CDR3 has 15 residues. The DNA for the CDR3 is TGTGCCAGCAGCTTAGATGGGAAACCCCGAGATACGCAGTATTTT. Amino acids: CASSLDGKPRDTQYF.

This clone was counted at least ten times. The rearrangement uses TRBV11-2 and TRBJ2-3; TRBD2 aligns across 11 bases. Trimming cost V 1 base and J 3 bases; bases outside gene matches: 6. The CDR3 runs 17 residues. Germline V gene lookup returns CDR1 SGHAT and CDR2 FQNNGV. CDR3 nucleotide sequence: TGTGCCAGCAGCTTAGTGGCTAGCGGGGGGCAAACAGATACGCAGTATTTT. Translation: CASSLVASGGQTDTQYF.

This clone was recorded many times. V gene TRBV11-2 combines with J gene TRBJ2-5; D ambiguous. Germline V CDR1 and CDR2: SGHAT, FQNNGV. V lost 1 base and J 1 base, leaving 13 bases between the germline ends. The CDR3 spans 16 residues. The CDR3 bases are TGTGCCAGCAGCTTAGCCAGACTCCCACCCCAAGAGACCCAGTACTTC. Amino acid sequence: CASSLARLPPQETQYF. The full variable domain, with the rest looked up from reference TRBV11-2 and TRBJ2-5, is EAGVAQSPRYKIIEKRQSVAFWCNPISGHATLYWYQQILGQGPKLLIQFQNNGVVDDSQLPKDRFSAERLKGVDSTLKIQPAKLEDSAVYLCASSLARLPPQETQYFGPGTRLLVL.

The genes are TRBV2 and TRBJ2-7, with D unresolved. Germline V lookup: CDR1 SNHLY, CDR2 FYNNEI. Trimming removed 7 bases from V and 2 bases from J, with 15 bases in between. This CDR3 comprises 14 residues. CDR3 nucleotide sequence: TGTGCCAGCATAGTCCAGGATGGCCCCTACGAGCAGTACTTC. This encodes CASIVQDGPYEQYF.

In this sample, this clone turned up once. This chain uses TRBV29-1 with TRBJ2-1, with D possibly matching TRBD2 (6 bases). V lost 2 bases to trimming and J lost 0 bases, with 20 bases between them. Looked up from germline, CDR1 is SQVTM and CDR2 is ANQGSEA. There are 18 residues in the CDR3. CDR3 coding DNA: TGCAGCGTTGAAAACCGAGGGGACTGGCTGAGCTCCTACAATGAGCAGTTCTTC. Translation gives CSVENRGDWLSSYNEQFF.

The genes are TRBV25-1 and TRBJ1-2; D is perhaps TRBD1 (5 bases). V lost 3 bases and J lost 3, with 11 bases in between. Germline CDR1 MGHDK, CDR2 SYGVNS. The CDR3 runs to 14 residues. CDR3 coding DNA: TGTGCCAGCAGTGATGGGGGGGTTTACTATGGCTACACCTTC. Protein product: CASSDGGVYYGYTF.

The CDR3 is CASSREAYSNQPQHF. The CDR3, as DNA: TGTGCCAGCAGCCGGGAGGCCTATAGCAATCAGCCCCAGCATTTT. This chain joins TRBV6-1 and TRBJ1-5; D not resolved. This CDR3 has 15 residues. Trimming pared 6 bases from V and 0 bases from J, leaving 12 bases between. Germline CDR1 MNHNS, CDR2 SASEGT.

The rearrangement joins TRBV19 to TRBJ1-2, with TRBD1 as a possible D gene (5 bases). CDR1 is LNHDA, CDR2 SQIVND, per germline (reference sequence). This CDR3 has 15 amino acids. The V end was cut by 6 bases, the J end by 4 bases, with 18 bases between. The CDR3, as DNA: TGTGCCAGTAGGGAGACAGAGGCTCAGAGCTATGGCTACACCTTC. Protein product: CASRETEAQSYGYTF.

This sequence joins TRBV6-1 and TRBJ1-2; D gene unclear. V dropped 6 bases and J dropped 9 bases, with 17 bases sitting between them. The CDR3 has 13 residues. From germline, CDR1 is MNHNS and CDR2 SASEGT. CDR3: CASSFRDLYSYTF. CDR3 nucleotide sequence: TGTGCCAGCAGCTTCAGAGACCTGTATAGCTACACCTTC.

This rearrangement joins TRBV6-1 to TRBJ2-2; D is perhaps TRBD2 (6 bases). Germline lookup yields CDR1 MNHNS and CDR2 SASEGT. V lost 4 bases, J lost 3 bases, and 12 bases lay in between. The CDR3 length is 15 residues. The CDR3 nucleotides are TGTGCCAGCAGTGCCCTCCGGGGGTACACCGGGGAGCTGTTTTTT. Translation: CASSALRGYTGELFF.

The chain has TRBV29-1 and TRBJ1-2, with D unclear. Trimming took off 3 bases at V and 8 bases at J, with 10 bases between the two ends. In germline, CDR1 is SQVTM, CDR2 ANQGSEA. The length of the CDR3 is 11 residues. The CDR3 nucleotides are TGCAGCGTTGACTGGGGAGGGGGCTACACCTTC. Its translation is CSVDWGGGYTF.

CDR3 loop: CATQTRVGGEQYF. Here the CDR3 DNA reads TGTGCCACCCAAACTAGGGTTGGTGGCGAGCAGTACTTC. V gene TRBV25-1 combines with J gene TRBJ2-7; perhaps TRBD2 as D (5 bases). Trimming removed 10 bases at V and 6 bases at J, with 19 bases between. CDR1 and CDR2 from the germline V gene are MGHDK and SYGVNS. CDR3 length: 13 residues.

This chain connects TRBV5-1 to TRBJ1-2; possible D gene TRBD1, 5 bases. The germline V and J ends were trimmed by 0 bases and 3 bases, with 12 bases remaining between them. There are 15 residues in the CDR3. CDR1 SGHRS and CDR2 YFSETQ come from the germline V gene. The CDR3 bases are TGCGCCAGCAGCTTGGAGGGGCAGCCTTACTATGGCTACACCTTC. Its protein product is CASSLEGQPYYGYTF.

CDR3: CASSMGQGRGQPQHF. The DNA for the CDR3 is TGTGCCAGCAGTATGGGACAGGGCCGCGGTCAGCCCCAGCATTTT. This sequence joins TRBV2 and TRBJ1-5; 9 nucleotides match TRBD1. Germline V gene data show CDR1 as SNHLY and CDR2 as FYNNEI. The CDR3 has 15 residues. The J segment lost 6 bases and the V segment lost 5 bases, leaving 8 bases of the junction unmatched.